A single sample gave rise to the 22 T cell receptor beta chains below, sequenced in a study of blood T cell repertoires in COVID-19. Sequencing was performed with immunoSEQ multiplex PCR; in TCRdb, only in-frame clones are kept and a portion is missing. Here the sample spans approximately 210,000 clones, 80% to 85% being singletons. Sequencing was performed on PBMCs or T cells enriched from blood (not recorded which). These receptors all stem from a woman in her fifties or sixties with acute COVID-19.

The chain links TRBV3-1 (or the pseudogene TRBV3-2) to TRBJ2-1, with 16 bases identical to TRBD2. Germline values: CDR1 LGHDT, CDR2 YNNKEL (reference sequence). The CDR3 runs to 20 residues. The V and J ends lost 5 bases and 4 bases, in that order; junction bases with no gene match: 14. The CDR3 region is CASSSPRGTSGRAVYNEQFF. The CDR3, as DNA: TGTGCCAGCAGCTCCCCCAGAGGGACTAGCGGGAGGGCAGTGTACAATGAGCAGTTCTTC.

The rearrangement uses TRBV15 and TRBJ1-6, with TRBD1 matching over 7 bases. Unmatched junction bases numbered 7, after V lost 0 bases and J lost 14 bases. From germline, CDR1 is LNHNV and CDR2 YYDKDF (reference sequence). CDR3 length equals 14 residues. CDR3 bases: TGTGCCACCAGCAGAGATACGGCAGGGGGGACCCTCCACTTT. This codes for CATSRDTAGGTLHF.

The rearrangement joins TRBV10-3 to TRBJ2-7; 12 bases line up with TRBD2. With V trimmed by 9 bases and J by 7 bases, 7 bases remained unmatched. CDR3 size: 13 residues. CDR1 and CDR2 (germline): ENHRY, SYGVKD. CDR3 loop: CAIRLAGVREQYF. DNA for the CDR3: TGTGCCATACGACTAGCGGGAGTGAGGGAGCAGTACTTC.

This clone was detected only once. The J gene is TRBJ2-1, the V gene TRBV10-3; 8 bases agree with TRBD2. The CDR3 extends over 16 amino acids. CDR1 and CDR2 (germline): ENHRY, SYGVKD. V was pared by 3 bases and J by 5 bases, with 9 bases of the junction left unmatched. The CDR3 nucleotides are TGTGCCATCAGTGATTTCATTAGCGGGACCCACAATGAGCAGTTCTTC. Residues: CAISDFISGTHNEQFF.

This CDR3 is CASSQWRGAVNGYTF. CDR3 nucleotide sequence: TGTGCCAGCAGCCAATGGAGAGGAGCCGTGAATGGCTACACCTTC. The chain joins TRBV3-1 (or the pseudogene TRBV3-2) to TRBJ1-2; no reliable D call. Germline V gene data show CDR1 as LGHDT and CDR2 as YNNKEL (reference sequence). This CDR3 contains 15 residues. V gave up 2 bases and J gave up 6 bases, with 16 bases separating them.

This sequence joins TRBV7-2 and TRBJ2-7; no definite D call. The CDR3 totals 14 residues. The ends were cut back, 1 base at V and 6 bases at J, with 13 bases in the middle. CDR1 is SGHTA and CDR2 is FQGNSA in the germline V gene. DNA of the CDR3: TGTGCCAGCAGCTTAGAACTCGCAAAACGCGAGCAGTACTTC. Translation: CASSLELAKREQYF.

CDR3 protein: CASSSDRGTNEKLFF. CDR3 bases: TGCGCCAGCAGCTCTGACAGGGGGACTAATGAAAAACTGTTTTTT. This chain connects TRBV5-1 to TRBJ1-4, with 9 bases matching TRBD1. The V gene end was trimmed by 3 bases and the J gene end by 2 bases; junction bases not matched to a gene: 2. CDR3 length: 15 residues. CDR1 is SGHRS, CDR2 YFSETQ, per germline. The full variable domain, rest sourced from reference TRBV5-1 and TRBJ1-4, is KAGVTQTPRYLIKTRGQQVTLSCSPISGHRSVSWYQQTPGQGLQFLFEYFSETQRNKGNFPGRFSGRQFSNSRSEMNVSTLELGDSALYLCASSSDRGTNEKLFFGSGTQLSVL.

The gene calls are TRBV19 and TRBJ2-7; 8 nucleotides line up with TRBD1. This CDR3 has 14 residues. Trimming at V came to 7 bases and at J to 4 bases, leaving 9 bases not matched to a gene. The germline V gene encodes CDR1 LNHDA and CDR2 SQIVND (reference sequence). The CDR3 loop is CASTPRDRRYEQYF. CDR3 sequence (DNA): TGTGCCAGTACCCCACGGGACAGGCGTTACGAGCAGTACTTC.

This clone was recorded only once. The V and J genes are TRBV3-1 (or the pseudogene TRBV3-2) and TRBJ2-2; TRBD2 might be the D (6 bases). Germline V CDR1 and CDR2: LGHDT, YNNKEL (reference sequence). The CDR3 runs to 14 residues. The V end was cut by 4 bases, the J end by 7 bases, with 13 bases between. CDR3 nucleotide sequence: TGTGCCAGCAGCCCGTCGGGAGCGGTCGGGGAGCTGTTTTTT. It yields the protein CASSPSGAVGELFF.

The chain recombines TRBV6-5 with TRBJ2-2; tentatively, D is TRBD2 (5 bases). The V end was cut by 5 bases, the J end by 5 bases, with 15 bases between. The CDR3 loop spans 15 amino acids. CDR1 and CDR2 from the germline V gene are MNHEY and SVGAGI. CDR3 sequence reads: CASSPLGRDTGELFF. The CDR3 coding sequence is TGTGCCAGCAGTCCCCTCGGCCGGGATACCGGGGAGCTGTTTTTT.

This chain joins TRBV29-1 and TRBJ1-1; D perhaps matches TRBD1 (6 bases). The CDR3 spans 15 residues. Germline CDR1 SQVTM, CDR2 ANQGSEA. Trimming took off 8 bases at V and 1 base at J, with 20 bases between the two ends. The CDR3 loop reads CSSIPGRGSNTEAFF. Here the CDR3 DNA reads TGCAGCTCTATACCTGGCAGGGGTTCGAACACTGAAGCTTTCTTT.

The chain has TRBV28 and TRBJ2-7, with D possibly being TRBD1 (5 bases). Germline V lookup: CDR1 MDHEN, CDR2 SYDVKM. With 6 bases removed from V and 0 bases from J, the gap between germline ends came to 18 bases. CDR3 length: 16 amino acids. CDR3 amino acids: CASSHAPRTSSYEQYF. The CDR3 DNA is TGTGCCAGCAGCCATGCCCCCCGGACAAGCTCCTACGAGCAGTACTTC.

The DNA for the CDR3 is TGTGCCAGTACCACTCTTGACAGGGGCCGGAATCAGCCCCAGCATTTT. The encoded protein is CASTTLDRGRNQPQHF. J is TRBJ1-5 and V is TRBV19; 8 bases map to TRBD1. The CDR3 consists of 16 residues. Germline assignment: CDR1 LNHDA and CDR2 SQIVND (reference sequence). After removal of 7 bases from V and 4 bases from J, the junction contained 12 bases not matched to a gene.

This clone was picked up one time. DNA for the CDR3: TGCGCCAGCAGTCGGGACAGGGTCAATGAGCAGTTCTTC. It is translated as CASSRDRVNEQFF. The V call is TRBV4-3, the J call TRBJ2-1; 9 nucleotides align to TRBD1. The J segment lost 6 bases and the V segment lost 6 bases, leaving 3 bases of the junction unmatched. The germline CDR1 and CDR2 sequences are LGHNA and YSLEER. CDR3 length: 13 amino acids.

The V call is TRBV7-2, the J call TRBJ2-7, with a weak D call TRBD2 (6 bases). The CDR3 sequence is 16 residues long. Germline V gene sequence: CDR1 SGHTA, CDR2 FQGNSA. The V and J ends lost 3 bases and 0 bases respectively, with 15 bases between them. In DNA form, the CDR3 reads TGTGCCAGCAGCTTGAGGGACTCAGAGTACTCCTACGAGCAGTACTTC. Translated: CASSLRDSEYSYEQYF.

The CDR3 nucleotides read TGTGCCAGCAGCCCAGGGATCTCTGGACATACGCAGTATTTT. It translates to CASSPGISGHTQYF. This chain joins TRBV3-1 (or the pseudogene TRBV3-2) and TRBJ2-3; TRBD1 might be the D (5 bases). This CDR3 contains 14 residues. CDR1 and CDR2 (germline): LGHDT, YNNKEL (reference sequence). Trimming removed 4 bases from V and 7 bases from J, with 15 bases in between.

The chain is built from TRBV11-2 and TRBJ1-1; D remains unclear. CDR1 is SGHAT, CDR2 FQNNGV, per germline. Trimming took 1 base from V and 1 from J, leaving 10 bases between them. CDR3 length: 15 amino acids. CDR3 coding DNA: TGTGCCAGCAGCTTAGGTGACACTTGGAACACTGAAGCTTTCTTT. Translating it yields CASSLGDTWNTEAFF.

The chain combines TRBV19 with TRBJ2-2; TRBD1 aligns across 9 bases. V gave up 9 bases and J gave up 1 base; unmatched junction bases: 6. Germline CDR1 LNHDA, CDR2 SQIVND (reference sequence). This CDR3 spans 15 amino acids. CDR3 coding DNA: TGTGCCAGCCTCGACAGGGGGTTGAACACCGGGGAGCTGTTTTTT. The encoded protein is CASLDRGLNTGELFF.

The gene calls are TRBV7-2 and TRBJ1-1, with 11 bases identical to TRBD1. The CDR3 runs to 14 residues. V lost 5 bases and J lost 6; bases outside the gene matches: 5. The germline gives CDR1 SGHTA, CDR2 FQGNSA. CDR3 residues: CASSRDRGRSEAFF. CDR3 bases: TGTGCCAGCAGCCGGGACAGGGGGAGGTCTGAAGCTTTCTTT.

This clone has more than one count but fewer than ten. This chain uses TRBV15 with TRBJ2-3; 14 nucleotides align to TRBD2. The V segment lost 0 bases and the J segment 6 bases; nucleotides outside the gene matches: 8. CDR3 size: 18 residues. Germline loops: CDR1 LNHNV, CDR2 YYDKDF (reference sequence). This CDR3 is CATSREMGLAGAGDTQYF. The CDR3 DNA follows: TGTGCCACCAGCAGAGAAATGGGACTAGCGGGGGCTGGGGATACGCAGTATTTT.

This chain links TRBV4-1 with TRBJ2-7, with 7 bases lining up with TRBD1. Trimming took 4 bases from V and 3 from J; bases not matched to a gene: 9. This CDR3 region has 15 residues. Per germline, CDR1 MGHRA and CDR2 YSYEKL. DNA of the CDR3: TGCGCCAGCAGCCCCCCAGTAGACAGGGACTACGAGCAGTACTTC. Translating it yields CASSPPVDRDYEQYF.

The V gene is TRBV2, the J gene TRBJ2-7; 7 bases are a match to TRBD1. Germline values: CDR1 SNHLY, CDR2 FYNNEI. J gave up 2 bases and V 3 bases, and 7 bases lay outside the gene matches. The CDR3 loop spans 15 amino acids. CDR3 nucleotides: TGTGCCAGCAGTGACGGGACAGCCGTTGCCTACGAGCAGTACTTC. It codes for CASSDGTAVAYEQYF.